These 9 T cell receptor beta chains originate from one sample sequenced in a study of cytomegalovirus exposure and HLA in healthy donors. Use of 60 Vbeta and 13 Jbeta primers characterized the PCR. Data came from immunoSEQ multiplex PCR; TCRdb stores just in-frame clones and leaves some out. The sample lists under 200,000 clones, around three quarters occurring once. Sequencing was done on a sample of PBMCs. These receptor sequences come from a woman aged 50 to 60 in good health and CMV-seronegative.

The gene calls are TRBV7-6 and TRBJ1-4; D remains ambiguous. Germline V gives CDR1 SGHVS, CDR2 FNYEAQ. The V end was cut by 2 bases, the J end by 12 bases, with 13 bases between. The CDR3 is made up of 13 amino acids. The CDR3 DNA follows: TGTGCCAGCAGCTTATCAACCCGATCGGAACTGTTTTTT. Translated, it gives CASSLSTRSELFF.

V gene TRBV7-9 combines with J gene TRBJ1-1; D gene uncertain. Germline values: CDR1 SEHNR, CDR2 FQNEAQ (reference sequence). With 8 bases removed from V and 1 base from J, the gap between germline ends came to 11 bases. The CDR3 covers 13 residues. The CDR3 reads CASLSSGNTEAFF. CDR3 bases: TGTGCCAGCTTAAGTTCAGGGAACACTGAAGCTTTCTTT.

This sequence joins TRBV6-1 and TRBJ1-1; weak D call: TRBD1 (5 bases). Germline V gene data show CDR1 as MNHNS and CDR2 as SASEGT. Trimming pared 3 bases from V and 0 bases from J, leaving 5 bases between. CDR3 length equals 13 residues. DNA for the CDR3: TGTGCCAGCAGTGACAGGGTGAACACTGAAGCTTTCTTT. Its protein is CASSDRVNTEAFF.

This clone was found a few times. The chain employs TRBV2 and TRBJ2-2, with a tentative D call TRBD1 (5 bases). Germline assignment: CDR1 SNHLY and CDR2 FYNNEI. The CDR3 consists of 14 residues. Trimming shortened V by 4 bases and J by 0 bases, and 6 bases separated the two germline ends. The CDR3 sequence: CASSGQTNTGELFF. CDR3 nucleotide sequence: TGTGCCAGCAGTGGACAGACGAACACCGGGGAGCTGTTTTTT.

The chain is built from TRBV28 and TRBJ2-5, with D tentatively TRBD1 (6 bases). V gave up 2 bases and J gave up 1 base, with 11 bases separating them. The germline CDR1 and CDR2 sequences are MDHEN and SYDVKM. This CDR3 is 15 amino acids long. CDR3 amino acids: CASSLGGQGQETQYF. CDR3 sequence (DNA): TGTGCCAGCAGTTTAGGGGGCCAGGGCCAAGAGACCCAGTACTTC.

The rearrangement uses TRBV5-6 and TRBJ1-1; D gene ambiguous. The CDR3 loop spans 13 amino acids. The ends were cut back, 3 bases at V and 4 bases at J, with 10 bases in the middle. The germline V gene has CDR1 SGHDT and CDR2 YYEEEE. The CDR3 reads CASSSVAGTEAFF. In nucleotides, the CDR3 is TGTGCCAGCAGCTCCGTGGCGGGCACTGAAGCTTTCTTT.

The chain has TRBV7-3 and TRBJ2-7; D is possibly TRBD1 (6 bases). Between the trimmed V and J ends, which lost 2 bases and 4 bases, there was a span of 9 bases. This CDR3 is 13 amino acids long. Per germline, CDR1 SGHTA and CDR2 FQGTGA. Here the CDR3 reads CASSLFRGYEQYF. The CDR3 coding sequence is TGTGCCAGCAGCTTATTCAGGGGTTACGAGCAGTACTTC.

The V gene is TRBV7-2, the J gene TRBJ1-5, with D unresolved. Germline V gene lookup returns CDR1 SGHTA and CDR2 FQGNSA. This CDR3 comprises 12 residues. V dropped 3 bases and J dropped 2 bases, with 2 bases sitting between them. The CDR3 loop reads CASSFGNQPQHF. CDR3 nucleotides: TGTGCCAGCAGCTTCGGCAATCAGCCCCAGCATTTT.

This clone came up a few times. This sequence joins TRBV28 and TRBJ1-5; D call uncertain. This CDR3 has 13 residues. V was cut by 5 bases and J by 6 bases, with 11 bases left in between. Germline-derived CDR1 and CDR2 are MDHEN and SYDVKM. This CDR3 reads CASSAGNRQPQHF. Written as DNA, the CDR3 is TGTGCCAGCAGTGCAGGAAATCGTCAGCCCCAGCATTTT.